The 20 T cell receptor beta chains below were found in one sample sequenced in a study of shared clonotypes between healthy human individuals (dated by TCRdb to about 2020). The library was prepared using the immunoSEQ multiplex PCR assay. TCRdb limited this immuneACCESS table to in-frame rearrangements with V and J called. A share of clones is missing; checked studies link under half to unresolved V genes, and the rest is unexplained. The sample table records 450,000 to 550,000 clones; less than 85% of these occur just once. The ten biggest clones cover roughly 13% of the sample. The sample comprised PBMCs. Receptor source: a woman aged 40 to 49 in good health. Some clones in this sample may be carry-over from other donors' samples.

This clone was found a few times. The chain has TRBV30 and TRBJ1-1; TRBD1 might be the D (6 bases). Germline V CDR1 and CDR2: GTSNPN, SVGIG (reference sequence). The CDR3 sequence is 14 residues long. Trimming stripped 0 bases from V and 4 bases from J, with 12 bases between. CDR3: CAWSVLGARTEAFF. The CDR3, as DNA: TGTGCCTGGAGTGTATTGGGGGCGCGCACTGAAGCTTTCTTT.

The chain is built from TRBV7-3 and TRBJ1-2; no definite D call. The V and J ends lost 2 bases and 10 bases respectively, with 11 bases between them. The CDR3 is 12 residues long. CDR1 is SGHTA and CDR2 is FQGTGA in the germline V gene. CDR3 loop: CASSLARRHYTF. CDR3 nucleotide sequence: TGTGCCAGCAGCTTAGCCCGGCGTCACTACACCTTC.

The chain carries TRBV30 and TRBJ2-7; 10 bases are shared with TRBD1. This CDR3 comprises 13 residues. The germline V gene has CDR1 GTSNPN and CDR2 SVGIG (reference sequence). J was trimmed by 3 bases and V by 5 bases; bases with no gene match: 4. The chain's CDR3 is CAWAGTGDYEQYF. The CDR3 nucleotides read TGTGCCTGGGCCGGGACAGGGGACTACGAGCAGTACTTC.

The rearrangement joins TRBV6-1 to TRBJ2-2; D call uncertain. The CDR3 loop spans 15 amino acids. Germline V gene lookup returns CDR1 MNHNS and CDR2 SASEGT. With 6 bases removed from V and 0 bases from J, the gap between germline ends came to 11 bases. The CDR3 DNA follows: TGTGCCAGCAGCGCCGCGGCCCCGAACACCGGGGAGCTGTTTTTT. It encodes CASSAAAPNTGELFF.

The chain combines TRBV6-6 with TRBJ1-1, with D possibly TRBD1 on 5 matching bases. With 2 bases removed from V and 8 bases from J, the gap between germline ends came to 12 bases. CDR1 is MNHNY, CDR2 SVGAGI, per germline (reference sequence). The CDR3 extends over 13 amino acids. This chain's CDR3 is CASSYLGVGEAFF. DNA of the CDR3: TGTGCCAGCAGTTACCTGGGGGTCGGAGAAGCTTTCTTT.

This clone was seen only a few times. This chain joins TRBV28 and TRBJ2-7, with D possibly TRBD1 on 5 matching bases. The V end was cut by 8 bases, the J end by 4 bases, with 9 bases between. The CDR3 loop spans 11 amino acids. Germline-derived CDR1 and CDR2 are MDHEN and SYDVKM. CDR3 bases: TGTGCCAGCCTAGGGGCATACGAGCAGTACTTC. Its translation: CASLGAYEQYF.

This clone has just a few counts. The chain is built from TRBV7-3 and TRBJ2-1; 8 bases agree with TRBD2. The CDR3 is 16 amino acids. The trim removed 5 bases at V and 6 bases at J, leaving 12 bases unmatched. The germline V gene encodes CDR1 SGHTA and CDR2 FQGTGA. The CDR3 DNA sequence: TGTGCCAGCAGCCGTCAAACGGGAGGGCCCGGCAATGAGCAGTTCTTC. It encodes CASSRQTGGPGNEQFF.

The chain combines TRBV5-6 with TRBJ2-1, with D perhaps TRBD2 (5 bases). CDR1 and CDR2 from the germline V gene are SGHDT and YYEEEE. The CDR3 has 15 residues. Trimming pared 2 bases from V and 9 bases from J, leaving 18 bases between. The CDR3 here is CASSFSRAALGEQFF. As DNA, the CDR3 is TGTGCCAGCAGCTTCTCGAGGGCCGCTTTAGGTGAGCAGTTCTTC.

In DNA form, the CDR3 reads TGTGCCAGCAGTTCCCTTGGACTAGCGGGAGCCTTAGCCAAAAACATTCAGTACTTC. It specifies CASSSLGLAGALAKNIQYF. The chain combines TRBV27 with TRBJ2-4; TRBD2 aligns across 13 bases. Germline CDR1 reads MNHEY; CDR2 reads SMNVEV (reference sequence). This CDR3 region has 19 residues. J was trimmed by 0 bases and V by 4 bases; bases with no gene match: 9.

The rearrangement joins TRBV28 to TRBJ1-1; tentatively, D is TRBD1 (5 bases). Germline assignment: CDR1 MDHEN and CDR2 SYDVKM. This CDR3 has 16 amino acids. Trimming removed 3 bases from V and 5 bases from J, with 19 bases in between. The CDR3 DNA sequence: TGTGCCAGCAGTTTTTTGGAACAGGTACTCTTTACTGAAGCTTTCTTT. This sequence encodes CASSFLEQVLFTEAFF. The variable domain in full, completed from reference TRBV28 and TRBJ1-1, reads DVKVTQSSRYLVKRTGEKVFLECVQDMDHENMFWYRQDPGLGLRLIYFSYDVKMKEKGDIPEGYSVSREKKERFSLILESASTNQTSMYLCASSFLEQVLFTEAFFGQGTRLTVV.

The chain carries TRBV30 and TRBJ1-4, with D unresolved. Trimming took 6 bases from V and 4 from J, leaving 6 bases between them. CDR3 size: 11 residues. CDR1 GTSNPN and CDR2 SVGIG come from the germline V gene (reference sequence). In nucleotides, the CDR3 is TGTGCCTGTGACCATAATGAAAAACTGTTTTTT. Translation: CACDHNEKLFF.

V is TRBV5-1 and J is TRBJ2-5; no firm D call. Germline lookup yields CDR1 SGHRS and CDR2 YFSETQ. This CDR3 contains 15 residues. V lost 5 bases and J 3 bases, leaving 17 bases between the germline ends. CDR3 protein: CASSSGLGLKETQYF. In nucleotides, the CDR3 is TGCGCCAGCAGTTCGGGTCTGGGATTGAAAGAGACCCAGTACTTC. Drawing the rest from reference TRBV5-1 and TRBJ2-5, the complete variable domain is KAGVTQTPRYLIKTRGQQVTLSCSPISGHRSVSWYQQTPGQGLQFLFEYFSETQRNKGNFPGRFSGRQFSNSRSEMNVSTLELGDSALYLCASSSGLGLKETQYFGPGTRLLVL.

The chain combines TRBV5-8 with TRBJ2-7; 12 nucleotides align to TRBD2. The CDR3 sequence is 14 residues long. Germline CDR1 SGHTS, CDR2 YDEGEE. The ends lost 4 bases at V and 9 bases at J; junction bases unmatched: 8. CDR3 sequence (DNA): TGTGCCAGCAGCCTACGACTAGCGGGAGATGGGCAGTACTTC. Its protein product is CASSLRLAGDGQYF.

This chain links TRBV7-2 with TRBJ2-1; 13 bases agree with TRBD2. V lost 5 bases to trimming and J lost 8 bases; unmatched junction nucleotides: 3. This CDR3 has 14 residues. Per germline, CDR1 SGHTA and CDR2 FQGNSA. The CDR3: CASSLLAGGYEQFF. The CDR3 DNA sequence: TGTGCCAGCAGCCTACTAGCGGGAGGGTATGAGCAGTTCTTC.

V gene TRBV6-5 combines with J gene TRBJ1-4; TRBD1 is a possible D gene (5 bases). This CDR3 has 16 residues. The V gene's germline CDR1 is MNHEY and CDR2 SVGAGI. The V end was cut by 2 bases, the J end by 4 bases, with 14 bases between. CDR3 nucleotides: TGTGCCAGCAGTTACACAGCAGGGCAAGATAATGAAAAACTGTTTTTT. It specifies CASSYTAGQDNEKLFF.

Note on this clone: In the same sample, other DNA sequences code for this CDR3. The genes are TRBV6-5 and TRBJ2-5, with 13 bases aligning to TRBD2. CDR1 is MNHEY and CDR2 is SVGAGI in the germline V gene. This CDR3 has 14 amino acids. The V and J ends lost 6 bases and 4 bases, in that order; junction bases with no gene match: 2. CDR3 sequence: CASSRLAGGETQYF. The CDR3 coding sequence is TGTGCCAGCAGCCGACTAGCGGGAGGAGAGACCCAGTACTTC.

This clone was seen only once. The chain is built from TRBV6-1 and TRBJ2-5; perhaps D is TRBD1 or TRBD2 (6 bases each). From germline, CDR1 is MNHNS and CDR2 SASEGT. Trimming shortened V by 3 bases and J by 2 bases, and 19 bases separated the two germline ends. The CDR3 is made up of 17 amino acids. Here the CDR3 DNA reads TGTGCCAGCAGTGATAGGAAGGGGGGAAGGGTTCAAGAGACCCAGTACTTC. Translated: CASSDRKGGRVQETQYF.

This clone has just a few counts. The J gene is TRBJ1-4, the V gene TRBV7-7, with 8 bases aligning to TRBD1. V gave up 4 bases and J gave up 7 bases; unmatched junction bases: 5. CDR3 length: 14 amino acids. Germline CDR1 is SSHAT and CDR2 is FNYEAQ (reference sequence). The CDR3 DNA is TGTGCCAGCAGCTCGGACAGGGCGAGTGAAAAACTGTTTTTT. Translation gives CASSSDRASEKLFF.

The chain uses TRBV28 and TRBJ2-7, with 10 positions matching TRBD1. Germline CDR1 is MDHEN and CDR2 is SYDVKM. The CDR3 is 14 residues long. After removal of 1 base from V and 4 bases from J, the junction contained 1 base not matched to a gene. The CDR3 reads CASSLSDRGYEQYF. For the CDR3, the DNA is TGTGCCAGCAGTTTATCGGACAGGGGGTACGAGCAGTACTTC.

The CDR3 loop is CASSQRGSRDTYGYTF. The CDR3 DNA reads as TGTGCCAGCAGCCAAAGAGGCAGCCGGGACACCTATGGCTACACCTTC. The chain employs TRBV4-2 and TRBJ1-2, with a possible D match to TRBD1 (6 bases). Per germline, CDR1 LGHNA and CDR2 YNFKEQ. Trimming removed 2 bases at V and 4 bases at J, with 17 bases between. The CDR3 consists of 16 residues.